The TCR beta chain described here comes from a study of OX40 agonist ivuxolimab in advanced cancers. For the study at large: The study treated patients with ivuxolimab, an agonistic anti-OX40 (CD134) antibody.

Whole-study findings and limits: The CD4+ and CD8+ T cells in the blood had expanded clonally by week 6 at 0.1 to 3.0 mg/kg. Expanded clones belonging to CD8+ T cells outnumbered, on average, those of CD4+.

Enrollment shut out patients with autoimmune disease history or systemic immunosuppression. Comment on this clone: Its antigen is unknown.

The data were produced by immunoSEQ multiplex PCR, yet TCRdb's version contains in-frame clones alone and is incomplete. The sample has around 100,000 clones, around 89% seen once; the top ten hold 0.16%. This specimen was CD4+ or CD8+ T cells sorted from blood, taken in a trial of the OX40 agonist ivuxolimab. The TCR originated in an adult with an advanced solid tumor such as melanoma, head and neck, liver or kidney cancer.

The CDR3 DNA reads as TGTGCCAGCACTCCTTCGGGGCACCGAGGCAGCAATCAGCCCCAGCATTTT. Translated, it gives CASTPSGHRGSNQPQHF. The chain links TRBV7-8 to TRBJ1-5, with D tentatively TRBD1 (5 bases). This CDR3 spans 17 amino acids. The germline V gene encodes CDR1 SGHVS and CDR2 FQNEAQ. V lost 7 bases to trimming and J lost 1 base, with 20 bases between them.